The present T cell receptor (beta chain) was sequenced within a study of blood T cells in healthy people across ages. Study results and caveats: Naive T cell percentage showed a strong correlation with TCR beta diversity. The study regarded diversity estimates from one million T cells as underestimates.

Using a J-beta primer mix together with a sample-barcoded 5' primer, a second PCR was run for roughly 6 to 11 cycles. The authors tagged each cDNA molecule using a template-switch adaptor with 12 random nucleotides. The study obtained at least 2.5 million CDR3-containing paired-end reads from every sample. TCRdb ran MiXCR on the 5' RACE reads and lists one entry per CDR3 protein. Of roughly 1.7 million distinct CDR3 sequences listed, roughly a third are singletons. V gave up 6 bases and J gave up 7 bases, with 24 bases separating them. The CDR3 runs 15 residues. Germline CDR1 DFQATT, CDR2 SNEGSKA (reference sequence). This clonotype was counted between two and nine times. Its antigen is unidentified.

Specimen: blood. This receptor was obtained from a woman aged 25 to 45 in good health. The rearrangement uses TRBV20-1 and TRBJ2-5; possibly TRBD1 or TRBD2 for D (5 bases each). Written as DNA, the CDR3 is TGCAGTGCGGAGAGGGGTCCCGACACCAAGGGGACCCAGTACTTC. This encodes CSAERGPDTKGTQYF.